These 10 T cell receptor beta chains were all obtained from the same sample, sequenced in a study of human T cells and chemical hapten exposure. Sequencing started from total RNA isolated from unfractionated whole blood. TCRdb fed the 5' RACE reads into MiXCR, producing one record per CDR3 protein. Seen here are approximately 80,000 distinct CDR3 sequences, roughly 15% observed once, and the top ten hold over 6.5%. Receptors originate from a female donor in good health.

This clonotype was observed at least ten times. The chain couples TRBV2 to TRBJ1-1, with D maybe TRBD1 (6 bases). V lost 5 bases and J lost 3, with 10 bases in between. Germline CDR1 SNHLY, CDR2 FYNNEI. CDR3 length: 13 amino acids. Written as DNA, the CDR3 is TGTGCCAGCAGTCTTACAGGGTACACTGAAGCTTTCTTT. Translating gives CASSLTGYTEAFF.

V and J are TRBV2 and TRBJ2-7, with 7 bases that match TRBD1. Looked up from germline, CDR1 is SNHLY and CDR2 is FYNNEI. V lost 6 bases to trimming and J lost 5 bases; unmatched junction nucleotides: 7. There are 13 residues in the CDR3. CDR3: CASSWDRGNEQYF. DNA of the CDR3: TGTGCCAGCAGCTGGGACAGAGGGAACGAGCAGTACTTC.

The table lists this clonotype with a few counts. The chain recombines TRBV20-1 with TRBJ1-2, with TRBD1 identical over 7 bases. The V gene's germline CDR1 is DFQATT and CDR2 SNEGSKA (reference sequence). J was trimmed by 2 bases and V by 5 bases; bases with no gene match: 2. The CDR3 has 12 amino acids. In DNA form, the CDR3 reads TGCAGTGCTCACAGGGGAAACTATGGCTACACCTTC. It translates to CSAHRGNYGYTF.

In its sample, this clonotype was seen a few times. The J gene is TRBJ1-1, the V gene TRBV28; D gene ambiguous. Trimming shortened V by 6 bases and J by 1 base, and 12 bases separated the two germline ends. Germline assignment: CDR1 MDHEN and CDR2 SYDVKM. This CDR3 comprises 14 residues. Here the CDR3 reads CASRPVLKNTEAFF. CDR3 DNA sequence: TGTGCCAGCAGGCCGGTCCTAAAGAACACTGAAGCTTTCTTT.

Only a few counts were recorded for this clonotype. The chain has TRBV4-1 and TRBJ1-1, with D unclear. The CDR3 sequence is 22 residues long. V dropped 0 bases and J dropped 6 bases, with 35 bases sitting between them. Germline CDR1 reads MGHRA; CDR2 reads YSYEKL. CDR3 DNA sequence: TGCGCCAGCAGCCAAGATCCTTTTTCTGTACTGATTGTCGGGTCCCCCAACGCTGAAGCTTTCTTT. Its translation is CASSQDPFSVLIVGSPNAEAFF.

V and J are TRBV30 and TRBJ1-4; D remains unclear. Germline loops: CDR1 GTSNPN, CDR2 SVGIG (reference sequence). Trimming took 6 bases from V and 13 from J, leaving 30 bases between them. The CDR3 contains 16 residues. CDR3 sequence: CACSGPLHRKGLGLFF. Here the CDR3 DNA reads TGTGCCTGTTCCGGCCCCCTACACCGGAAGGGTTTGGGACTGTTTTTT.

The chain recombines TRBV29-1 with TRBJ1-2, with D hard to call. Trimming pared 0 bases from V and 4 bases from J, leaving 18 bases between. The CDR3 is made up of 16 amino acids. Germline V lookup: CDR1 SQVTM, CDR2 ANQGSEA. CDR3 region: CSVEDKGQHYSYGYTF. In nucleotides, the CDR3 is TGCAGCGTTGAAGATAAAGGGCAGCACTATTCCTATGGCTACACCTTC.

A few counts support this clonotype. The chain employs TRBV2 and TRBJ1-1, with D perhaps TRBD1 (5 bases). With 6 bases removed from V and 2 bases from J, the gap between germline ends came to 13 bases. This CDR3 has 14 amino acids. Germline V gives CDR1 SNHLY, CDR2 FYNNEI. CDR3 bases: TGTGCCAGCAGCGACCTGACAGCCAACACTGAAGCTTTCTTT. It encodes CASSDLTANTEAFF.

The chain couples TRBV7-2 to TRBJ2-3; D is unresolved. Germline lookup yields CDR1 SGHTA and CDR2 FQGNSA. The V gene lost 5 bases and the J gene lost 4 bases, with 16 bases spanning the gap. There are 15 residues in the CDR3. The CDR3 region is CASSPNLIRADTQYF. The CDR3 nucleotides are TGTGCCAGCAGCCCGAACCTAATCCGGGCAGATACGCAGTATTTT.

This clonotype was recorded a few times. V and J are TRBV6-5 and TRBJ2-6, with 7 bases that match TRBD1. Germline-derived CDR1 and CDR2 are MNHEY and SVGAGI. Losses at the gene ends were 0 bases for V and 1 base for J; bases not matched to a gene: 6. This CDR3 comprises 18 residues. The CDR3 DNA follows: TGTGCCAGCAGTTACTCTCTCGGGGACAGTTCTGGGGCCAACGTCCTGACTTTC. The encoded protein is CASSYSLGDSSGANVLTF.